This T cell receptor beta chain was sequenced for a study of T cells in Graves' hyperthyroidism and ophthalmopathy. Germline assignment: CDR1 DFQATT and CDR2 SNEGSKA (reference sequence). This CDR3 contains 14 residues. Trimming removed 5 bases at V and 3 bases at J, with 13 bases between. Amplification of TCR beta CDR3 regions was performed using RNA transcripts as template. HTBI primers drove first-round RT-PCR of the TCR CDR3. One entry per CDR3 protein, called by TCRdb with MiXCR from the multiplex PCR reads. The sample lists over 45,000 distinct CDR3 sequences; approximately 49% were seen once. The sequence came from a woman between 50 and 59 years old with Graves' hyperthyroidism. The sequenced sample consisted of peripheral blood or thyroid tissue (not recorded which). The chain uses TRBV20-1 and TRBJ2-2; D may be TRBD2 (7 bases). CDR3 DNA sequence: TGCAGTGCTCCAAGGGGGGGGGACACCGGGGAGCTGTTTTTT. It codes for CSAPRGGDTGELFF.